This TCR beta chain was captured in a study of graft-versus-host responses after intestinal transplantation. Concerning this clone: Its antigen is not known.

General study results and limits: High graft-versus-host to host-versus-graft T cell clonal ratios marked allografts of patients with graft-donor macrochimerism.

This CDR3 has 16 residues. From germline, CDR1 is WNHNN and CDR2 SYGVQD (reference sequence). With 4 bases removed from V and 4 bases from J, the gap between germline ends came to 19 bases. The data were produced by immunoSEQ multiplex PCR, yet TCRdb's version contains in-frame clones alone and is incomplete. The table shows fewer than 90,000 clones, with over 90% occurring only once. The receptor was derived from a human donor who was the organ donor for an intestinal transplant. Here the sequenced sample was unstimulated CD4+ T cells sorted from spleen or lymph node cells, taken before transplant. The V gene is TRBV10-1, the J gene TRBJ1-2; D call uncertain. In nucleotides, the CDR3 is TGCGCCAGCAGTGTGATTCGATCGCGAAAGACCTATGGCTACACCTTC. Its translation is CASSVIRSRKTYGYTF.